The sequence of this T cell receptor (beta chain) was determined in a study of cytomegalovirus exposure and HLA in healthy donors. Study-level findings and limits: In an earlier analysis, about 87% or about 30%: the productive usage of most TCR beta V segments. Rarity marked most TCR sequences, yet some public TCRs occurred in many donors.

The V end was cut by 5 bases, the J end by 11 bases, with 18 bases between. This CDR3 has 13 amino acids. CDR1 SGHAT and CDR2 FQNNGV come from the germline V gene. There are a few counts of this clone. What it binds is not known. A multiplex PCR was run with 60 Vbeta primers and 13 Jbeta primers. Assay: immunoSEQ multiplex PCR; the TCRdb copy retains only in-frame clones and omits some. The sample has approximately 110,000 clones, approximately 67% seen once. The sequence was collected from a man aged 18 to 30 in good health and CMV-seropositive. Sequencing was performed on PBMCs. This chain links TRBV11-2 with TRBJ1-2; tentative D call: TRBD1 (5 bases). The CDR3 region has the DNA TGTGCCAGCAGCCCCCTCGGGTTGGGGGGATACACCTTC. Encoded protein: CASSPLGLGGYTF. Using reference TRBV11-2 and TRBJ1-2 for the parts outside the CDR3, the full variable domain is EAGVAQSPRYKIIEKRQSVAFWCNPISGHATLYWYQQILGQGPKLLIQFQNNGVVDDSQLPKDRFSAERLKGVDSTLKIQPAKLEDSAVYLCASSPLGLGGYTFGSGTRLTVV.